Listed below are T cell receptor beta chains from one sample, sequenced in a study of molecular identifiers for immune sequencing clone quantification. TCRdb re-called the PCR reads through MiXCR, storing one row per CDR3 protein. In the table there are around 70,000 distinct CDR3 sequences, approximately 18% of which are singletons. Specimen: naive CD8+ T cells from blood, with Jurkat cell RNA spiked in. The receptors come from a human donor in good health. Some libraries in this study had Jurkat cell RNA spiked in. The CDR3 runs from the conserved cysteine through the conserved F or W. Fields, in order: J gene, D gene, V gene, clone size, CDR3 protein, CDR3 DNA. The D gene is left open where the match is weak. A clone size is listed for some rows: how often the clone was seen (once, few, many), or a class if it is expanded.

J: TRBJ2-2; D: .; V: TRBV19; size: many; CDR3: CATSYRAGRSVAGELFF; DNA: TGTGCCACATCCTACCGGGCAGGGCGGTCGGTGGCCGGGGAGCTGTTTTTT
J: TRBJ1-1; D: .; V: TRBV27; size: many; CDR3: CASFEAADTEAFF; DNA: TGTGCCAGCTTCGAGGCTGCGGACACTGAAGCTTTCTTT
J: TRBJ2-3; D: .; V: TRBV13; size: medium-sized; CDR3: CASSPESTDTQYF; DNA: TGTGCCAGCAGCCCGGAAAGCACAGATACGCAGTATTTT
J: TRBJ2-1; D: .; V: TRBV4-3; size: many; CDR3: CASSQDRGSSYNEQFF; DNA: TGCGCCAGCAGCCAAGATCGGGGAAGCTCCTACAATGAGCAGTTCTTC
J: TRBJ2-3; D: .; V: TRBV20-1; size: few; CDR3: CSASGRRTDTRYF; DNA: TGCAGTGCTAGCGGGAGGAGGACAGATACGCGGTATTTT
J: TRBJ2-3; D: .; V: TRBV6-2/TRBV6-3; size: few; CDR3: CASSYSLTDTQYF; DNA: TGTGCCAGCAGTTACTCACTTACAGATACGCAGTATTTT
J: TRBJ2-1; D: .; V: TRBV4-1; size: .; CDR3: CASSRLPGQSYNEQFF; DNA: TGCGCCAGCAGCCGACTCCCGGGACAATCCTACAATGAGCAGTTCTTC
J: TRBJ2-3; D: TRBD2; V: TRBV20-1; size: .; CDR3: CSAREPRTSGTDTQYF; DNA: TGCAGTGCTAGAGAACCACGGACTAGCGGCACAGATACGCAGTATTTT
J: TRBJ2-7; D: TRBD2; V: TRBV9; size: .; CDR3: CASSVSAGVRYEQYF; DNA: TGTGCCAGCAGCGTATCGGCGGGAGTTCGCTACGAGCAGTACTTC
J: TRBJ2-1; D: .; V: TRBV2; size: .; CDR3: CASSEAGHSSLEQFF; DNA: TGTGCCAGCAGTGAAGCGGGACATTCTAGCCTTGAGCAGTTCTTC
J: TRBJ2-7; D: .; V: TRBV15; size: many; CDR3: CATSRDSAGLGEQYF; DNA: TGTGCCACCAGCAGAGATTCGGCAGGGTTGGGCGAGCAGTACTTC
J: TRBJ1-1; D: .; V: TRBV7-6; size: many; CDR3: CASRGSGTEAFF; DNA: TGTGCCAGCAGGGGCTCGGGGACTGAAGCTTTCTTT
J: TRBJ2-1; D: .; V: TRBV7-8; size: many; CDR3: CASSLARGVLVNEQFF; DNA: TGTGCCAGCAGCTTAGCGCGAGGGGTTCTAGTAAATGAGCAGTTCTTC
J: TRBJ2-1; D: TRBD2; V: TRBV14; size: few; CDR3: CASSLVAGVSYNEQFF; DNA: TGTGCCAGCAGCCTTGTAGCGGGCGTCTCCTACAATGAGCAGTTCTTC
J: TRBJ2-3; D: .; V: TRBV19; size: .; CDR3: CASSPQRGDTQYF; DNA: TGTGCCAGTAGTCCCCAGAGGGGCGATACGCAGTATTTT
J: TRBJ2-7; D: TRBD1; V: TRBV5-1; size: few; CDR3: CASSGTGGGEQYF; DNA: TGCGCCAGCAGCGGTACAGGGGGCGGCGAGCAGTACTTC
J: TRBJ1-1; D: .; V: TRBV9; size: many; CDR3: CASSAGPPTTEAFF; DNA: TGTGCCAGCAGCGCCGGACCACCCACCACTGAAGCTTTCTTT
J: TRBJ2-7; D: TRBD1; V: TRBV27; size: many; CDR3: CASSPGTGILYEQYF; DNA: TGTGCCAGCAGTCCCGGGACAGGTATTCTCTACGAGCAGTACTTC
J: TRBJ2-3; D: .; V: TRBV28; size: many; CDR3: CASSPRQAEWAQYF; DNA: TGTGCCAGCAGTCCTCGGCAAGCTGAGTGGGCGCAGTATTTT
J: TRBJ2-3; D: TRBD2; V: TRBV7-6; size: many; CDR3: CASSLVVAGGLADTQYF; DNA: TGTGCCAGCAGCCTCGTCGTAGCGGGAGGGTTGGCAGATACGCAGTATTTT
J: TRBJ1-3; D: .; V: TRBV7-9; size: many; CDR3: CASSRDSHSGNTIYF; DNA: TGTGCCAGCAGTCGGGACTCCCACTCTGGAAACACCATATATTTT
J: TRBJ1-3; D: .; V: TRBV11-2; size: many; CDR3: CASSPQTSSGNTIYF; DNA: TGTGCCAGCAGCCCACAGACGAGCTCTGGAAACACCATATATTTT
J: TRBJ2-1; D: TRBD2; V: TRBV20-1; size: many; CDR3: CSAREPETLGTSGGSYNEQFF; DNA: TGCAGTGCTAGAGAACCGGAAACCTTGGGGACTAGCGGGGGGTCCTACAATGAGCAGTTCTTC
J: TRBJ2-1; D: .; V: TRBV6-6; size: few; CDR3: CASSSSPVYNEQFF; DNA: TGTGCCAGCAGTTCCTCACCGGTATACAATGAGCAGTTCTTC
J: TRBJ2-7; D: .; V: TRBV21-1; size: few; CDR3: CASSKGTGSYEQYF; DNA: TGTGCCAGCAGCAAAGGGACAGGGTCCTACGAGCAGTACTTC
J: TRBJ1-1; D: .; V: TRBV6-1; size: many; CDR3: CASSEPGGSEAFF; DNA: TGTGCCAGCAGTGAACCGGGGGGCAGTGAAGCTTTCTTT
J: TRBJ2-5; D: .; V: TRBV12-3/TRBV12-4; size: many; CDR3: CASSPGAETQYF; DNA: TGTGCCAGCAGTCCTGGGGCAGAGACCCAGTACTTC
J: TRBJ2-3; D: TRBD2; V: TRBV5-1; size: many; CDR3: CASSLARLAGVPDTQYF; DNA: TGCGCCAGCAGCTTGGCCAGACTAGCGGGAGTCCCCGATACGCAGTATTTT
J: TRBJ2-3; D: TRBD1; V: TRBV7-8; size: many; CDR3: CASSDGTVTDTQYF; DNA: TGTGCCAGCAGCGACGGGACAGTAACAGATACGCAGTATTTT
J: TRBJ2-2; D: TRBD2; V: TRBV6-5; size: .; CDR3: CASSIRTSGNTGELFF; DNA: TGTGCCAGCAGTATCCGGACTAGCGGGAACACCGGGGAGCTGTTTTTT
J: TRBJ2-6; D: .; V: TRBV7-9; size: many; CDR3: CASSPRGDSPGANVLTF; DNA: TGTGCCAGCAGCCCAAGGGGCGATTCGCCTGGGGCCAACGTCCTGACTTTC
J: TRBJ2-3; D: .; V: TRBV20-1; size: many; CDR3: CSARDRQGTDTQYF; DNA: TGCAGTGCTAGAGATCGGCAGGGGACAGATACGCAGTATTTT
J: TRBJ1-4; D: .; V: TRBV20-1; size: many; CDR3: CSAREDRFGTNEKLFF; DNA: TGCAGTGCTAGGGAGGACAGATTCGGTACTAATGAAAAACTGTTTTTT
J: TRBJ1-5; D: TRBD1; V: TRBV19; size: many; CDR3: CASSAILAGGIEPQHF; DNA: TGTGCCAGTAGTGCAATTCTTGCAGGGGGCATTGAGCCCCAGCATTTT
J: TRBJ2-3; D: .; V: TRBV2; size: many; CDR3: CASSVDGAAGDTQYF; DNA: TGTGCCAGCAGTGTCGACGGCGCGGCTGGGGATACGCAGTATTTT
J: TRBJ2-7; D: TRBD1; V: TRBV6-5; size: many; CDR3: CASSFGTGGVGYEQYF; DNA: TGTGCCAGCAGTTTCGGGACAGGGGGCGTCGGGTACGAGCAGTACTTC